This T cell receptor (beta chain) stems from a study of cytomegalovirus exposure and HLA in healthy donors. Primers: 60 Vbeta forward and 13 Jbeta reverse. Sequenced by immunoSEQ multiplex PCR; TCRdb stores in-frame clones only, minus some. The table includes more than 130,000 clones, roughly 76% detected once. From germline, CDR1 is SQVTM and CDR2 ANQGSEA. The CDR3 is 14 residues long. With V trimmed by 6 bases and J by 2 bases, 4 bases remained unmatched. Findings and limits, study-wide: Overall, around 160 TCR beta chains were annotated as cytomegalovirus-associated.

Concerning this clone itself: Its antigen is currently unknown.

Not recorded for this donor was the CMV serostatus. The V call is TRBV29-1, the J call TRBJ2-7, with 13 bases matching TRBD2. Sequencing was done on a sample of PBMCs. The receptor was derived from a human donor in good health. The CDR3 sequence: CSVGLAGETYEQYF. In nucleotides, the CDR3 is TGCAGCGTCGGACTAGCGGGGGAGACCTACGAGCAGTACTTC.